This T cell receptor (beta chain) is from a study of blood T cell repertoires in COVID-19. On the study more broadly: Researchers got acute and convalescent COVID-19 samples from the United States, Italy and Spain. T cells, B-cell-depleted T cells, or PBMCs provided the cDNA or gDNA that served as material.

The CDR3 runs to 13 residues. Trimming cost V 6 bases and J 4 bases, with 10 bases left between them. Germline CDR1 and CDR2: SGDLS and YYNGEE. In the original processing: By means of reference gene primer amplification, nucleated cell counts were estimated. TCRdb's table, derived via immunoSEQ multiplex PCR, lists solely in-frame clones and lacks some. Clone size and the V and J calls come from that table; the DNA yielded D and trimming. Of approximately 160,000 clones listed, 84% are singletons. The material sequenced was peripheral blood. This TCR was sampled from a man between 40 and 49 years old who had recovered from COVID-19. The J gene is TRBJ2-2, the V gene TRBV9, with D tentatively TRBD1 (6 bases). DNA for the CDR3: TGTGCCAGCAACACAGGGCCCACCGGGGAGCTGTTTTTT. Its translation: CASNTGPTGELFF.